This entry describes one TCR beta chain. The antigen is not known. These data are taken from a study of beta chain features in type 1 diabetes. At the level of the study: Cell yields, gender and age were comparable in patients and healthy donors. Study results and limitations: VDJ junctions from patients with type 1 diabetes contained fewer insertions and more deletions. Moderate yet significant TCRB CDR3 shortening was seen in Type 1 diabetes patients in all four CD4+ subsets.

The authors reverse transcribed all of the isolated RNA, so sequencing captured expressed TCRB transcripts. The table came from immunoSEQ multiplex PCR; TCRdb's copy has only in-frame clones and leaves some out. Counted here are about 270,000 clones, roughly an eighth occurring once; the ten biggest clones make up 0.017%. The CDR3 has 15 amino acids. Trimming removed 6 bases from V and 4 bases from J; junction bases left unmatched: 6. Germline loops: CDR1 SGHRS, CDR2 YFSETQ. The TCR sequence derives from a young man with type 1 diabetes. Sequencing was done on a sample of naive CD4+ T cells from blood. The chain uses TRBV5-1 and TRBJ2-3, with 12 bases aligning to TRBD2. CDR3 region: CASTALAGGPDTQYF. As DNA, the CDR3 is TGCGCCAGCACCGCTCTAGCGGGAGGGCCAGATACGCAGTATTTT.